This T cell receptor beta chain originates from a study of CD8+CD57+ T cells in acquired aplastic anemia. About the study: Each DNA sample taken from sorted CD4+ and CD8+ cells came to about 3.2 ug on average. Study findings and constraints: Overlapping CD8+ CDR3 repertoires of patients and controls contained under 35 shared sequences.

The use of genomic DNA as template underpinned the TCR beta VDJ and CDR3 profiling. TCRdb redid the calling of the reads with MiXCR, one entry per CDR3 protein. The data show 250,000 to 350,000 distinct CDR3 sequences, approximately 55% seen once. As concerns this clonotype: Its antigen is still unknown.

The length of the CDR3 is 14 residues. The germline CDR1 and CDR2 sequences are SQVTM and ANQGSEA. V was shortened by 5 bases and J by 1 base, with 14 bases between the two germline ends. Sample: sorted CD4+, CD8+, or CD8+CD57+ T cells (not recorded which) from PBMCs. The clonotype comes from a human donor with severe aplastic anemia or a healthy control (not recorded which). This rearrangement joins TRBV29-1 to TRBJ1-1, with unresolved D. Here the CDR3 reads CSVSQALSNTEAFF. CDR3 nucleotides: TGCAGCGTTTCTCAGGCACTTTCGAACACTGAAGCTTTCTTT.